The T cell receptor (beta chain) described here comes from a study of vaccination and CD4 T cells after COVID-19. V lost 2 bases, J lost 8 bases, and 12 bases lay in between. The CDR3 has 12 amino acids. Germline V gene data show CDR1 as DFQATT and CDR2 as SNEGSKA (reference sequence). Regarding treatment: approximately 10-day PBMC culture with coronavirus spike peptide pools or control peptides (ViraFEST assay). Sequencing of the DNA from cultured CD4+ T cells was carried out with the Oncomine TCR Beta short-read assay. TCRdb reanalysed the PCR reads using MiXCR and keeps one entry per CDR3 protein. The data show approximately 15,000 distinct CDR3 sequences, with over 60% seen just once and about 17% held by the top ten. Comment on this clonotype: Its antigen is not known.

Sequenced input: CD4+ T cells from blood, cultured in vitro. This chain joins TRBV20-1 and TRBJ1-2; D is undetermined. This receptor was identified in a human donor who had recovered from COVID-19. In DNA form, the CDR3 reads TGCAGTGCTAGAAACCTATGGAGAGGCTACACCTTC. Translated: CSARNLWRGYTF.